This T cell receptor (beta chain) came from a study of T cell responses to AZD1222 COVID-19 vaccine. General study points: Among vaccine-associated CD4 TCRs, coverage spanned spike, with dominance at 160-218 and 743-854. Sampling captured repertoires only after the peak T cell response. Clonal diversity was possibly underestimated; the donors were predominantly white British and more often female.

Method: immunoSEQ multiplex PCR; TCRdb's copy keeps in-frame clones and lacks some. This sample yields just under 85,000 clones, of which 86% are seen a single time; about 9.5% belongs to the top ten. Germline CDR1 SGHNT, CDR2 YENEEA. V was trimmed by 3 bases and J by 1 base, leaving 9 bases between them. This CDR3 is 14 amino acids long. Details on this clone: The antigen remains unidentified.

The chain combines TRBV11-3 with TRBJ1-2; D remains unclear. The receptor comes from an adult in good health. The source material was peripheral blood, sampled on day 0 of AZD1222 vaccination. The CDR3 sequence is CASSFGEGNYGYTF. The CDR3 DNA reads TGTGCCAGCAGCTTCGGGGAGGGTAACTATGGCTACACCTTC.